This TCR beta chain was recorded in a study of CD8 T cells in Susac syndrome. Purification of the CD8+ and CD4+ T cells relied on negative isolation, and TEMRA cells underwent FACS enrichment. Germline CDR1 and CDR2: DFQATT and SNEGSKA (reference sequence). V lost 3 bases, J lost 2 bases, and 6 bases stayed unmatched. This CDR3 spans 14 amino acids. The authors reverse transcribed about 0.5 to 1 ug RNA with random hexamers. Coverage of TCR beta CDR3 amplification by immunoSEQ multiplex PCR extended to 54 Vbeta and 13 Jbeta. TCRdb re-called the immunoSEQ multiplex PCR reads with MiXCR, one entry per CDR3 protein. The sample contains 230,000 or so distinct CDR3 sequences, about 95% of which appear only once.

The receptor was derived from a human donor with multiple sclerosis. The V call is TRBV20-1, the J call TRBJ2-5, with 7 bases identical to TRBD1. Sequencing was performed on CD4+ T cells from PBMCs. The CDR3 bases are TGCAGTGCTAGTACAGGGGTTCTGCAAGAGACCCAGTACTTC. Translating it yields CSASTGVLQETQYF.